The 25 T cell receptor beta chains below were found in one sample sequenced in a study of cytomegalovirus exposure and HLA in healthy donors (dated by TCRdb to the late 2010s). Library preparation employed the immunoSEQ multiplex PCR assay. The multiplex PCR relied on a mix of 60 forward primers for TCR Vbeta segments and 13 reverse primers for TCR Jbeta segments. This immuneACCESS table, as held by TCRdb, lists in-frame sequences with V and J called but not all clones. Of the missing ones, under half trace to an unresolved V gene in checked studies; the others have no known cause. This sample is represented by about 160,000 clones; approximately 79% of them were singletons. The top ten constitute around 4% of the sample. What was sequenced was PBMCs. These receptors were collected from a man aged 35-49 years in good health and CMV-seronegative.

J is TRBJ2-7 and V is TRBV2; D uncertain. Germline lookup yields CDR1 SNHLY and CDR2 FYNNEI. CDR3 length equals 12 residues. Between the trimmed V and J ends, which lost 8 bases and 2 bases, there was a span of 10 bases. The CDR3 DNA sequence: TGTGCCAGCCGGAGTGAGCCCTACGAGCAGTACTTC. It translates to CASRSEPYEQYF.

V is TRBV5-1 and J is TRBJ1-6; no clear D. The CDR3 is 14 amino acids. Germline lookup yields CDR1 SGHRS and CDR2 YFSETQ. Between the trimmed V and J ends, which lost 4 bases and 7 bases, there was a span of 12 bases. The CDR3 coding sequence is TGCGCCAGCAGCAACGGACTGGACAATTCACCCCTCCACTTT. This translates into CASSNGLDNSPLHF.

This rearrangement joins TRBV12-5 to TRBJ1-1; D is undetermined. Germline assignment: CDR1 LGHNT and CDR2 FRNRAP. Trimming took off 7 bases at V and 8 bases at J, with 11 bases between the two ends. The CDR3 length is 11 residues. CDR3 nucleotide sequence: TGTGCTAGTGCCCAAGCCCCGGAAGCTTTCTTT. This encodes CASAQAPEAFF.

This clone has only a few counts. The rearrangement uses TRBV5-6 and TRBJ2-2; no clear D. Germline V gene lookup returns CDR1 SGHDT and CDR2 YYEEEE. V lost 2 bases and J 6 bases, leaving 5 bases between the germline ends. CDR3 size: 12 residues. The CDR3 here is CASSFGPGELFF. CDR3 nucleotide sequence: TGTGCCAGCAGCTTTGGGCCCGGGGAGCTGTTTTTT.

CDR3 amino acids: CASGFPGGGDSYEQYF. CDR3 nucleotide sequence: TGTGCTAGTGGTTTTCCAGGGGGTGGGGACTCCTACGAGCAGTACTTC. The chain uses TRBV12-5 and TRBJ2-7; 7 nucleotides agree with TRBD1. The CDR3 runs 16 residues. V trimming: 3 bases; J trimming: 0 bases; junction bases outside the gene matches: 8. Germline values: CDR1 LGHNT, CDR2 FRNRAP.

The V call is TRBV19, the J call TRBJ1-6; 11 bases match TRBD1. Germline CDR1 and CDR2: LNHDA and SQIVND (reference sequence). V gave up 6 bases and J gave up 7 bases; unmatched junction bases: 5. The CDR3 is 15 amino acids. The chain's CDR3 is CASRLGTGGNSPLHF. For the CDR3, the DNA is TGTGCCAGTAGGTTGGGGACAGGGGGGAATTCACCCCTCCACTTT.

V is TRBV19 and J is TRBJ1-2; 10 bases are a match to TRBD1. Looked up from germline, CDR1 is LNHDA and CDR2 is SQIVND (reference sequence). The J segment lost 0 bases and the V segment lost 4 bases, leaving 14 bases of the junction unmatched. The CDR3 has 19 amino acids. The CDR3 sequence is CASSRGLPDRGLANYGYTF. The DNA for the CDR3 is TGTGCCAGTAGTAGGGGCCTCCCCGACAGGGGGCTAGCTAACTATGGCTACACCTTC.

This sequence joins TRBV7-9 and TRBJ2-7; the D is unclear. Germline loops: CDR1 SEHNR, CDR2 FQNEAQ (reference sequence). With 0 bases removed from V and 0 bases from J, the gap between germline ends came to 6 bases. The CDR3 spans 14 residues. In DNA form, the CDR3 reads TGTGCCAGCAGCTTAGCAGCGAACTCCTACGAGCAGTACTTC. Translation: CASSLAANSYEQYF.

This clone was counted a few times. The chain couples TRBV6-5 to TRBJ1-5, with 7 bases lining up with TRBD1. CDR1 is MNHEY, CDR2 SVGAGI, per germline. This CDR3 is 15 amino acids long. J lost 3 bases, V lost 7 bases, and 9 bases had no gene match. The CDR3 coding sequence is TGTGCCAGCAATTGGGCCGGGACAGCCAATCAGCCCCAGCATTTT. This encodes CASNWAGTANQPQHF.

The genes are TRBV4-2 and TRBJ1-1; D gene uncertain. CDR1 and CDR2 from the germline V gene are LGHNA and YNFKEQ. CDR3 length: 15 residues. V shed 0 bases and J shed 0 bases, with 8 bases lying between them. The CDR3 DNA follows: TGTGCCAGCAGCCAAGATGAGGGAATGAACACTGAAGCTTTCTTT. Translation: CASSQDEGMNTEAFF.

This clone has only a few counts. V usage is TRBV5-6 and J usage is TRBJ1-1; 8 bases are shared with TRBD1. The V segment lost 3 bases and the J segment 3 bases; nucleotides outside the gene matches: 1. CDR1 SGHDT and CDR2 YYEEEE come from the germline V gene. The CDR3 is made up of 13 amino acids. CDR3 in DNA: TGTGCCAGCAGCTCCAGGGGGCACACTGAAGCTTTCTTT. It yields the protein CASSSRGHTEAFF.

The table lists this clone with a count of one. The chain is built from TRBV4-1 and TRBJ2-2; a possible D gene is TRBD1 (5 bases). With 0 bases removed from V and 6 bases from J, the gap between germline ends came to 8 bases. CDR3 size: 14 residues. Germline lookup yields CDR1 MGHRA and CDR2 YSYEKL. The CDR3 loop reads CASSQEGRPGELFF. CDR3 nucleotide sequence: TGCGCCAGCAGCCAAGAGGGGCGGCCCGGGGAGCTGTTTTTT.

The V call is TRBV9, the J call TRBJ2-7; 10 bases are a match to TRBD1. Germline loops: CDR1 SGDLS, CDR2 YYNGEE. This CDR3 is built from 15 residues. After removal of 0 bases from V and 5 bases from J, the junction contained 5 bases not matched to a gene. In DNA form, the CDR3 reads TGTGCCAGCAGCGTAGCGGGACAGGGGTTCAACGAGCAGTACTTC. This translates into CASSVAGQGFNEQYF.

The J gene is TRBJ2-4, the V gene TRBV27; 7 bases are a match to TRBD1. Per the germline V gene, CDR1 is MNHEY and CDR2 is SMNVEV (reference sequence). Trimming cost V 2 bases and J 8 bases; bases outside gene matches: 6. CDR3 length equals 14 residues. CDR3 protein: CASSLENRGDIQYF. The CDR3 DNA reads TGTGCCAGCAGTTTAGAAAACAGGGGTGACATTCAGTACTTC.

The rearrangement uses TRBV27 and TRBJ1-5, with D uncertain. Germline V gene lookup returns CDR1 MNHEY and CDR2 SMNVEV (reference sequence). V lost 0 bases to trimming and J lost 3 bases, with 12 bases between them. This CDR3 spans 16 amino acids. CDR3 region: CASSLSSGSANQPQHF. The CDR3 coding sequence is TGTGCCAGCAGTTTATCGTCCGGGTCGGCCAATCAGCCCCAGCATTTT.

The table lists this clone with a count of one. V gene TRBV13 combines with J gene TRBJ2-3; no firm D call. The V gene's germline CDR1 is PRHDT and CDR2 FYEKMQ (reference sequence). The CDR3 length is 11 residues. Trimming took off 5 bases at V and 4 bases at J, with 4 bases between the two ends. CDR3 nucleotide sequence: TGTGCCAGCAGCGCGTCAGATACGCAGTATTTT. It codes for CASSASDTQYF. The complete variable domain, with remaining parts taken from reference TRBV13 and TRBJ2-3, reads AAGVIQSPRHLIKEKRETATLKCYPIPRHDTVYWYQQGPGQDPQFLISFYEKMQSDKGSIPDRFSAQQFSDYHSELNMSSLELGDSALYFCASSASDTQYFGPGTRLTVL.

The genes are TRBV30 and TRBJ1-3; 7 bases line up with TRBD1. The V gene's germline CDR1 is GTSNPN and CDR2 SVGIG (reference sequence). Trimming at V came to 3 bases and at J to 4 bases, leaving 9 bases not matched to a gene. The CDR3 contains 15 residues. CDR3 sequence reads: CAWSLWGQRGNTIYF. The CDR3 DNA reads TGTGCCTGGAGCCTCTGGGGACAGAGAGGAAACACCATATATTTT. Combining the CDR3 with reference TRBV30 and TRBJ1-3 gives the whole variable domain SQTIHQWPATLVQPVGSPLSLECTVEGTSNPNLYWYRQAAGRGLQLLFYSVGIGQISSEVPQNLSASRPQDRQFILSSKKLLLSDSGFYLCAWSLWGQRGNTIYFGEGSWLTVV.

The J gene is TRBJ2-5, the V gene TRBV6-6, with D maybe TRBD2 (5 bases). Per germline, CDR1 MNHNY and CDR2 SVGAGI (reference sequence). The CDR3 has 15 amino acids. V was shortened by 2 bases and J by 5 bases, with 15 bases between the two germline ends. Here the CDR3 DNA reads TGTGCCAGCAGTTACGCCGGGGTCTTGGGGGAGACCCAGTACTTC. Translating gives CASSYAGVLGETQYF.

This rearrangement joins TRBV9 to TRBJ2-1, with D perhaps TRBD1 (6 bases). This CDR3 region has 15 residues. Trimming took off 2 bases at V and 4 bases at J, with 13 bases between the two ends. Germline lookup yields CDR1 SGDLS and CDR2 YYNGEE. CDR3 region: CASSVGAGKYNEQFF. As DNA, the CDR3 is TGTGCCAGCAGCGTGGGGGCGGGCAAATACAATGAGCAGTTCTTC.

CDR3 sequence: CASSGETAGLTAKNIQYF. The CDR3 bases are TGTGCCAGCAGTGGAGAGACAGCCGGGTTAACAGCCAAAAACATTCAGTACTTC. The rearrangement joins TRBV2 to TRBJ2-4, with D tentatively TRBD1 (5 bases). Germline lookup yields CDR1 SNHLY and CDR2 FYNNEI. V lost 4 bases, J lost 0 bases, and 19 bases lay in between. The CDR3 runs 18 residues.

The chain has TRBV13 and TRBJ2-3; D possibly corresponds to TRBD2 (5 bases). V shed 2 bases and J shed 1 base, with 13 bases lying between them. The CDR3 is 16 residues long. Germline V gene data show CDR1 as PRHDT and CDR2 as FYEKMQ (reference sequence). CDR3 protein: CASSLIPPLGTDTQYF. In DNA, the CDR3 is TGTGCCAGCAGCTTAATCCCCCCACTAGGCACAGATACGCAGTATTTT.

This clone occurred a few times. The rearrangement links TRBV14 to TRBJ2-7, with D possibly being TRBD1 (5 bases). In germline, CDR1 is SGHDN, CDR2 FVKESK. Between the trimmed V and J ends, which lost 7 bases and 6 bases, there was a span of 16 bases. The CDR3 contains 13 residues. Here the CDR3 DNA reads TGTGCCAGCACCACCTCAGGGTCCGGCGAGCAGTACTTC. It specifies CASTTSGSGEQYF. The full variable domain, its missing parts supplied by reference TRBV14 and TRBJ2-7, is EAGVTQFPSHSVIEKGQTVTLRCDPISGHDNLYWYRRVMGKEIKFLLHFVKESKQDESGMPNNRFLAERTGGTYSTLKVQPAELEDSGVYFCASTTSGSGEQYFGPGTRLTVT.

The chain carries TRBV21-1 and TRBJ1-5; TRBD1, the table's D call, was not compared with the DNA. TRBV21-1 is termed a pseudogene. This CDR3 is built from 10 residues. The CDR3 sequence: CASTGEPQHF. The DNA for the CDR3 is TGTGCCAGCACAGGTGAGCCCCAGCATTTT.

This rearrangement joins TRBV18 to TRBJ1-6, with TRBD1 identical over 8 bases. This CDR3 has 15 amino acids. The ends lost 3 bases at V and 8 bases at J; junction bases unmatched: 6. Looked up from germline, CDR1 is KGHSH and CDR2 is LQKENI. The CDR3 DNA sequence: TGTGCCAGCTCACCTCAACGACAGGGGCATTCACCCCTCCACTTT. The encoded protein is CASSPQRQGHSPLHF.

V and J are TRBV4-2 and TRBJ1-1; perhaps TRBD1 as D (5 bases). Looked up from germline, CDR1 is LGHNA and CDR2 is YNFKEQ. The CDR3 loop spans 14 amino acids. Trimming left V 0 bases short and J 4 bases short, with 9 bases between. CDR3 region: CASSQDGGATEAFF. CDR3 nucleotides: TGTGCCAGCAGCCAAGATGGAGGGGCCACTGAAGCTTTCTTT.